This TCR beta chain is from a study of blood T cell repertoires in COVID-19. Assay: immunoSEQ multiplex PCR; the TCRdb copy retains only in-frame clones and omits some. The sample holds roughly 210,000 clones, roughly 80% seen once. The CDR3 extends over 15 amino acids. The V gene's germline CDR1 is MGHRA and CDR2 YSYEKL. With 6 bases removed from V and 0 bases from J, the gap between germline ends came to 14 bases. The genes are TRBV4-1 and TRBJ1-2; D is possibly TRBD1 (5 bases). Sequenced input: peripheral blood. The TCR comes from a woman at least 80 years old with COVID-19, enrolled during active disease. CDR3 nucleotides: TGCGCCAGCAGACCCCAGGGTTCTACTAACTATGGCTACACCTTC. Translating it yields CASRPQGSTNYGYTF.